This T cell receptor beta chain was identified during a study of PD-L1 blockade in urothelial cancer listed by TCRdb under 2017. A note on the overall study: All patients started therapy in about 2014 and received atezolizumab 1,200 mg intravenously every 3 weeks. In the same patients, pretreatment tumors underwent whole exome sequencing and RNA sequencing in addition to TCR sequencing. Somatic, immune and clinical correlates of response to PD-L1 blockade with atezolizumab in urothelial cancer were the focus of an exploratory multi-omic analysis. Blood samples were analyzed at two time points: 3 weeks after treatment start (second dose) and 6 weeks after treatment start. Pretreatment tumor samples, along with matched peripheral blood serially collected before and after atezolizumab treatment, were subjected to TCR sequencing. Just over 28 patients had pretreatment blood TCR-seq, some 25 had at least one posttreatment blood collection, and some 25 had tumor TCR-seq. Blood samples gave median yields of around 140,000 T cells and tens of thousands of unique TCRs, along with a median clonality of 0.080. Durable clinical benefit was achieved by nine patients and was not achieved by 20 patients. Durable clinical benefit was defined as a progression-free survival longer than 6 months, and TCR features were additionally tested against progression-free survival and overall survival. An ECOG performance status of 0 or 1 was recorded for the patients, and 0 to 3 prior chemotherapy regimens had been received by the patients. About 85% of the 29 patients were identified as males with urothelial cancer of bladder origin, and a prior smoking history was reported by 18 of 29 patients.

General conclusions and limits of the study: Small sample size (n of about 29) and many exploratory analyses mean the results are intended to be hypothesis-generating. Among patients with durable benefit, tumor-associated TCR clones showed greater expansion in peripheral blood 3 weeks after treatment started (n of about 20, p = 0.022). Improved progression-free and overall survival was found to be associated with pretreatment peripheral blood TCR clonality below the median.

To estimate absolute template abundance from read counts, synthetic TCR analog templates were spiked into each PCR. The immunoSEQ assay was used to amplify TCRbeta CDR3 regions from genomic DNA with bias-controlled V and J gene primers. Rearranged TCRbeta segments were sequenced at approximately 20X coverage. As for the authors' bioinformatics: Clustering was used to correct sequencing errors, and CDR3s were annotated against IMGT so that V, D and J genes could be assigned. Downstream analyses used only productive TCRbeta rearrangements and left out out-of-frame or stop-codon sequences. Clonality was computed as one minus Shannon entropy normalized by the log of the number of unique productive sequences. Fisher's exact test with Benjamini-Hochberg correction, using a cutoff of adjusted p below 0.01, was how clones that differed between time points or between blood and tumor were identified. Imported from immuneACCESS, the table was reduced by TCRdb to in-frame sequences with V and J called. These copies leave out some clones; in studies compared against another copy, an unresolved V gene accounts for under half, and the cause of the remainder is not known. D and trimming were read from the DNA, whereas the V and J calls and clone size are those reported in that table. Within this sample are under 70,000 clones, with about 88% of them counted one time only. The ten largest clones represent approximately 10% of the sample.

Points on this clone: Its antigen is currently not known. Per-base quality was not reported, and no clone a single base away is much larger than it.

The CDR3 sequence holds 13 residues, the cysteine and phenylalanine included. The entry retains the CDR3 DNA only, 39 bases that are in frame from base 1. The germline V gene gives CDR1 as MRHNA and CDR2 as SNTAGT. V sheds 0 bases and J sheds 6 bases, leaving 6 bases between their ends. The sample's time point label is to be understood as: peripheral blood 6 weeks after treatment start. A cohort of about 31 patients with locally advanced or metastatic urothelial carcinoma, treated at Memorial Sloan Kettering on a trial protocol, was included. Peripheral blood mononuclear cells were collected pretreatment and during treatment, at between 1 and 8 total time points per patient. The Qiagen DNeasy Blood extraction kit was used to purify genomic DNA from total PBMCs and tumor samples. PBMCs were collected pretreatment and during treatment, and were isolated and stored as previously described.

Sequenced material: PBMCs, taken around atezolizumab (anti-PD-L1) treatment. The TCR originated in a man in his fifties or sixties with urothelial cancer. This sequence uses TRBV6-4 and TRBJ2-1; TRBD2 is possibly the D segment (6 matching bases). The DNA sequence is TGTGCCAGCAGTGACTCGGGACTCAATGAGCAGTTCTTC. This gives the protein CASSDSGLNEQFF.